The clone carrying this T cell receptor (beta chain) was counted a few times. Its antigen is not identified. This sample is part of a study of T-cell memory formation after mild COVID-19. Study-level findings and limits: Pre-infection memory contained some responding clones, which suggested that cross-reactive memory had joined. While clones contracting from day 15 to 85 were balanced between CD4 and CD8, later expanders leaned CD4+.

Germline loops: CDR1 SEHNR, CDR2 FQNEAQ (reference sequence). The CDR3 has 16 amino acids. Trimming cost V 4 bases and J 0 bases; bases outside gene matches: 3. A single record per CDR3 protein comes from TCRdb applying MiXCR to the 5' RACE reads. Among 100,000 to 120,000 distinct CDR3 sequences listed, around a fifth were seen once. The specimen was PBMCs or a T cell subset sorted from them (not recorded which). The receptor was isolated from a man younger than 35 who had mild COVID-19 (a few samples of this study predate the infection). Cell type and time point are not known. The V gene is TRBV7-9, the J gene TRBJ2-3; 11 nucleotides match TRBD2. As DNA, the CDR3 is TGTGCCAGCAGCTCCAGACTAGCGGGGAGCACAGATACGCAGTATTTT. Its translation is CASSSRLAGSTDTQYF. Based on the CDR3 plus reference TRBV7-9 and TRBJ2-3, the full variable domain is DTGVSQNPRHKITKRGQNVTFRCDPISEHNRLYWYRQTLGQGPEFLTYFQNEAQLEKSRLLSDRFSAERPKGSFSTLEIQRTEQGDSAMYLCASSSRLAGSTDTQYFGPGTRLTVL.